This paragraph covers one T cell receptor beta chain sequence. Its target is unknown. The data were taken from a study of T cell responses to AZD1222 COVID-19 vaccine. Whole-study findings and limits: Seropositive AZD1222 recipients at baseline numbered only five or six. Females made up more of the donors, who were largely white British, and clonal diversity may have come out too low. Repertoires were obtained only post-peak T cell response.

This CDR3 spans 11 amino acids. The germline CDR1 and CDR2 sequences are MDHEN and SYDVKM. With 2 bases removed from V and 10 bases from J, the gap between germline ends came to 8 bases. The repertoire was sequenced with immunoSEQ multiplex PCR; TCRdb's copy has only in-frame clones and lacks some. Counted here are approximately 160,000 clones, about 93% occurring once; the ten biggest clones make up roughly 5%. This TCR was sampled from an adult in good health. This sample comprised peripheral blood, obtained on day 0 of AZD1222 vaccination. This chain connects TRBV28 to TRBJ1-2; perhaps TRBD1 as D (5 bases). As DNA, the CDR3 is TGTGCCAGCAGTTTACGAGGGGACTACACCTTC. Its protein is CASSLRGDYTF.